This T cell receptor beta chain comes out of a study of blood T cells in healthy people across ages (dated by TCRdb to between 2014 and 2017). In the study overall: Template switching captured roughly one uniquely barcoded TCR beta cDNA molecule per two T cells in model experiments. Using deep sequencing normalized with unique cDNA molecular identifiers, the study measured how TCR beta repertoire diversity changes with age. Four age groups were formed from the donors: young (average approximately 16 years), middle-aged (around 37), aged (62) and long-lived (approximately 78). To avoid experimental bias, donors of different ages were spread randomly across the sequencing lanes. For two donors (one aged 18 to 30 and one aged 80 or older), the study analyzed two additional independent replicas of 1 million unique cDNA reads from the same blood draw.

Donors were a few dozen systemically healthy Caucasian individuals from Russia aged roughly 6 to 100 years. Each donor gave about 9.7 milliliters of peripheral blood, drawn into EDTA-treated Vacutainer tubes. Ficoll-Paque density-gradient centrifugation was used to isolate PBMCs, with at least 6.5 million per sample. Trizol reagent was used to extract total RNA from the PBMCs, yielding at least 6 micrograms per sample. Naive CD45RAhigh/CD27high T cell percentages were measured by flow cytometry on a PBMC aliquot from every donor. The investigation overall reported the following: Total diversity estimates from one million sequenced T cells were considered lower bounds and underestimates. There was a strong correlation between observed TCR beta diversity and the percentage of naive T cells measured by flow cytometry. Because the CMV infection status of the donors was unknown, age-related changes in expanded clonotypes may potentially have been confounded. As age increased, observed TCR beta diversity per million T cells dropped in a roughly linear way, and a significant reduction was already evident by age around 41. Conclusive comparison of naive and antigen-experienced compartments was prevented by the profiling of bulk unsorted PBMCs. Compared with the aged group, more naive CD4+ T cells, fewer expanded clones and increased TCR diversity were shown by the long-lived group, suggesting age selection.

The library came from 5' RACE. The listed sequencing device is Illumina HiSeq 2500. A second roughly 6 to 11 cycle PCR used a sample-barcoded 5' primer and a J-beta primer mix. A unique molecular identifier was introduced onto each TCR beta cDNA molecule by a template-switch 5' adaptor carrying 12 random nucleotides. At least 2.5 million CDR3-containing paired-end reads were obtained from each sample. First-strand cDNA was synthesized from all RNA with the Mint cDNA synthesis kit, primed by a TRBC-specific oligonucleotide. All cDNA was treated with uracil-DNA glycosylase and then went through a first 18-cycle PCR with the universal primers M1SS and BC2_uni_R. The source study handled its data this way. For normalization, 1 million high-quality reads were randomly selected from each sample, with every read carrying a distinct molecular identifier. Reads sharing molecular identifiers were discarded rather than binned into consensus sequences. MiTCR, set to a Q25 quality threshold and the strictest error-elimination algorithm, was used for CDR3 identification, clonotype clustering and error correction. A nonparametric unseen species model with Euler transformation was used to estimate a lower bound on total TCR beta diversity. TCRdb itself trimmed the public reads at Q25 with fastp, ran MiXCR and retained productive beta chains. Each CDR3 protein gets just one entry, which takes the most common genes and DNA from the rows behind it. TCRdb's processing, not the authors' own work, is the source of the V and J calls. The sample profile shows just under 750,000 distinct CDR3 sequences; 20% to 25% of them were found once. Clones ranked in the top ten supply roughly 22% of the sample.

This clonotype was observed many times. Its antigen is unknown. Base qualities are not recorded, but no much larger clone differs from it by a single base. CDR1 and CDR2 are drawn from the germline V gene (reference sequence): DFQATT, SNEGSKA. V is trimmed back by 7 bases and J by 0 bases, and the junction contains 8 bases that no gene match accounts for. There are 15 amino acids in the CDR3, from cysteine to phenylalanine inclusive. This entry keeps only the CDR3 DNA: 45 bases, framed from base 1. In this chain, TRBV20-1 is recombined with TRBJ2-7, and 11 junction bases match TRBD2. Sample: blood. The receptor comes from a man between 65 and 85 years old in good health. CDR3 loop: CSGASGGFSSYEQYF. The nucleotides read TGCAGTGGGGCTAGCGGGGGGTTTAGCTCCTACGAGCAGTACTTC.